This T cell receptor (beta chain) came from a study of shared clonotypes between healthy human individuals. To make CD8 memory, CD45RO+ cells were put together with CCR7-negative CD45RA+ TemRA cells. A deep-level run was used for the assay. DNA at 150 to 200 ng, some 31,000 T cell genomes, went into sorted-subset replicate PCRs. The repertoire was sequenced with immunoSEQ multiplex PCR; TCRdb's copy has only in-frame clones and lacks some. The table includes under 150,000 clones, around 73% detected once. Broader study findings: Between a few donors, naive CD4 clonotypes were shared at a level of around 4.9%.

The CDR3 covers 12 residues. The germline V gene has CDR1 SGDLS and CDR2 YYNGEE. Trimming took 2 bases from V and 8 from J, leaving 9 bases between them. The table lists this clone with a count of one. The target antigen is unknown. The clonotype comes from a woman in her 30s in good health. The rearrangement links TRBV9 to TRBJ2-3, with D hard to call. The sequenced sample was memory CD8+ T cells sorted from blood. The subset here: CD45RO+ cells pooled with CCR7-negative TemRA cells. The CDR3 bases are TGTGCCAGCAGCGTCCCTTCCAGTACGCAGTATTTT. Its translation: CASSVPSSTQYF.